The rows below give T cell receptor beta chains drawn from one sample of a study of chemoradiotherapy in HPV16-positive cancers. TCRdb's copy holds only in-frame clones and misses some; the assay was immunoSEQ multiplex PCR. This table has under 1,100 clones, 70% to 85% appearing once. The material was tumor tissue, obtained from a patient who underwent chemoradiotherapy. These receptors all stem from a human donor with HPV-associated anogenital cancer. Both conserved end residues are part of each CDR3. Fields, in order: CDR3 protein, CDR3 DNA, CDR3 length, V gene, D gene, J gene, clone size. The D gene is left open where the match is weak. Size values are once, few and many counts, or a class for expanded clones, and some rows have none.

CDR3 protein: CASSPDGQLFF
CDR3 DNA: TGTGCCAGCTCCCCGGACGGGCAACTGTTTTTT
CDR3 length: 11
V gene: TRBV18
D gene: NA
J gene: TRBJ1-4
clone size: NA

CDR3 protein: CASSEQTGITGELFF
CDR3 DNA: TGTGCCAGCAGTGAACAAACAGGGATCACCGGGGAGCTGTTTTTT
CDR3 length: 15
V gene: TRBV2
D gene: NA
J gene: TRBJ2-2
clone size: NA

CDR3 protein: CASSWTENTEAFF
CDR3 DNA: TGTGCCAGCAGTTGGACAGAGAACACTGAAGCTTTCTTT
CDR3 length: 13
V gene: TRBV6-5
D gene: NA
J gene: TRBJ1-1
clone size: NA

CDR3 protein: CASSSGVSHTEAFF
CDR3 DNA: TGTGCCAGCAGTTCTGGGGTCAGTCACACTGAAGCTTTCTTT
CDR3 length: 14
V gene: TRBV5-5
D gene: NA
J gene: TRBJ1-1
clone size: NA

CDR3 protein: CASSVGVAGSDTQYF
CDR3 DNA: TGTGCCAGCAGCGTAGGGGTAGCGGGGTCAGATACGCAGTATTTT
CDR3 length: 15
V gene: TRBV9
D gene: TRBD2
J gene: TRBJ2-3
clone size: NA

CDR3 protein: CASSLAVRTGAEAFF
CDR3 DNA: TGTGCCAGCAGCTTAGCGGTTCGGACAGGGGCTGAAGCTTTCTTT
CDR3 length: 15
V gene: TRBV7-2
D gene: TRBD1
J gene: TRBJ1-1
clone size: NA

CDR3 protein: CASSLEWGAKSPLHF
CDR3 DNA: TGCGCCAGCAGCTTGGAGTGGGGGGCAAAGTCACCCCTCCACTTT
CDR3 length: 15
V gene: TRBV5-1
D gene: NA
J gene: TRBJ1-6
clone size: NA

CDR3 protein: CASSLGGGQADTQYF
CDR3 DNA: TGTGCCAGCAGCTTAGGTGGGGGGCAGGCAGATACGCAGTATTTT
CDR3 length: 15
V gene: TRBV11-2
D gene: NA
J gene: TRBJ2-3
clone size: NA

CDR3 protein: CASNYRDRVNF
CDR3 DNA: TGTGCCAGCAATTACCGGGACAGGGTTAACTTC
CDR3 length: 11
V gene: TRBV6-1
D gene: TRBD1
J gene: TRBJ2-7
clone size: NA

CDR3 protein: CASTRTAMNTEAFF
CDR3 DNA: TGTGCCAGCACCCGGACAGCGATGAACACTGAAGCTTTCTTT
CDR3 length: 14
V gene: TRBV27
D gene: NA
J gene: TRBJ1-1
clone size: NA

CDR3 protein: CAWSVRLAGEETQYF
CDR3 DNA: TGTGCCTGGAGTGTACGGTTAGCGGGGGAAGAGACCCAGTACTTC
CDR3 length: 15
V gene: TRBV30
D gene: TRBD2
J gene: TRBJ2-5
clone size: NA

CDR3 protein: CASSQDRQNTQYF
CDR3 DNA: TGTGCCAGCAGCCAAGATCGGCAGAATACGCAGTATTTT
CDR3 length: 13
V gene: TRBV4-2
D gene: NA
J gene: TRBJ2-3
clone size: NA

CDR3 protein: CASSSASEAFSGANVLTF
CDR3 DNA: TGTGCCAGCAGCTCGGCTAGTGAAGCTTTCTCTGGGGCCAACGTCCTGACTTTC
CDR3 length: 18
V gene: TRBV5-8
D gene: NA
J gene: TRBJ2-6
clone size: NA

CDR3 protein: CASSIQPGQGSYNEQFF
CDR3 DNA: TGCGCCAGCAGCATCCAACCGGGACAGGGTTCCTACAATGAGCAGTTCTTC
CDR3 length: 17
V gene: TRBV5-1
D gene: TRBD1
J gene: TRBJ2-1
clone size: NA

CDR3 protein: CASSIQGVHTDTQYF
CDR3 DNA: TGTGCCAGTAGTATACAGGGGGTACACACAGATACGCAGTATTTT
CDR3 length: 15
V gene: TRBV19
D gene: TRBD1
J gene: TRBJ2-3
clone size: NA

CDR3 protein: CASSFSGITIPYGYTF
CDR3 DNA: TGTGCCAGCAGTTTTTCCGGGATAACTATCCCGTATGGCTACACCTTC
CDR3 length: 16
V gene: TRBV27
D gene: NA
J gene: TRBJ1-2
clone size: NA

CDR3 protein: CASSQRRNSPHEHQPQHF
CDR3 DNA: TGCGCCAGCAGTCAGCGAAGGAATTCTCCTCACGAACATCAGCCCCAGCATTTT
CDR3 length: 18
V gene: TRBV23-1
D gene: NA
J gene: TRBJ1-5
clone size: NA

CDR3 protein: CSVEGDSYGYTF
CDR3 DNA: TGCAGCGTTGAAGGGGACAGCTATGGCTACACCTTC
CDR3 length: 12
V gene: TRBV29-1
D gene: TRBD1
J gene: TRBJ1-2
clone size: NA

CDR3 protein: CASSEADGGRAFF
CDR3 DNA: TGTGCCAGCAGTGAAGCGGATGGGGGGAGGGCTTTCTTT
CDR3 length: 13
V gene: TRBV2
D gene: NA
J gene: TRBJ1-1
clone size: few

CDR3 protein: CASSYSWTPGEQFF
CDR3 DNA: TGTGCCAGCAGTTACTCTTGGACCCCGGGGGAGCAGTTCTTC
CDR3 length: 14
V gene: TRBV6-5
D gene: NA
J gene: TRBJ2-1
clone size: NA

CDR3 protein: CASSLSEEGTQYF
CDR3 DNA: TGTGCCAGCAGCTTATCCGAGGAGGGGACCCAGTACTTC
CDR3 length: 13
V gene: TRBV11-2
D gene: NA
J gene: TRBJ2-5
clone size: NA

CDR3 protein: CASSEIQGVEAFF
CDR3 DNA: TGCGCCAGCAGTGAGATCCAGGGGGTTGAAGCTTTCTTT
CDR3 length: 13
V gene: TRBV10-2
D gene: TRBD1
J gene: TRBJ1-1
clone size: NA